This entry lists 19 T cell receptor beta chains sequenced from one sample in a study of beta chain features in type 1 diabetes. Expressed TCRB transcripts were sequenced because the entire RNA isolate underwent reverse transcription. Method: immunoSEQ multiplex PCR; TCRdb's copy keeps in-frame clones and lacks some. Counted here are approximately 330,000 clones, 9.5% to 12% occurring once; the ten biggest clones make up 0.015%. The sequencing sample was made of naive CD4+ T cells from blood. The receptors were gathered from a woman in her thirties in good health.

The J gene is TRBJ2-3, the V gene TRBV5-1; the D gene is possibly TRBD1 (5 bases). The CDR3 is made up of 16 amino acids. V was shortened by 1 base and J by 0 bases, with 12 bases between the two germline ends. Germline loops: CDR1 SGHRS, CDR2 YFSETQ. The DNA for the CDR3 is TGCGCCAGCAGCTTGTCTGCGGCAGGGAGCACAGATACGCAGTATTTT. Translated, it gives CASSLSAAGSTDTQYF.

This chain connects TRBV5-5 to TRBJ2-3; 10 bases are shared with TRBD2. The CDR3 runs 16 residues. Germline V gives CDR1 SGHKS, CDR2 YYEKEE (reference sequence). J gave up 0 bases and V 5 bases, and 6 bases lay outside the gene matches. The CDR3 sequence: CASRSLAGHSTDTQYF. CDR3 coding DNA: TGTGCCAGCAGATCACTAGCGGGGCATAGCACAGATACGCAGTATTTT.

The chain couples TRBV11-3 to TRBJ2-7; D may be TRBD1 (6 bases). In germline, CDR1 is SGHNT, CDR2 YENEEA. Trimming took 5 bases from V and 6 from J, leaving 14 bases between them. The CDR3 consists of 13 residues. This chain's CDR3 is CASSAQGYAEQYF. CDR3 DNA sequence: TGTGCCAGCAGCGCCCAGGGGTACGCCGAGCAGTACTTC.

This clone was counted only a few times. The chain links TRBV27 to TRBJ2-7; 13 bases align to TRBD2. CDR3 length equals 14 residues. CDR1 MNHEY and CDR2 SMNVEV come from the germline V gene (reference sequence). With 5 bases clipped from V and 3 bases from J, the junction kept 1 base outside the gene matches. This CDR3 is CASSRTSGSYEQYF. The CDR3 coding sequence is TGTGCCAGCAGTAGGACTAGCGGGAGCTACGAGCAGTACTTC.

This chain connects TRBV28 to TRBJ2-4; a weak D match, TRBD1 (6 bases). The CDR3 is 16 residues long. In germline, CDR1 is MDHEN, CDR2 SYDVKM. V lost 6 bases to trimming and J lost 1 base, with 16 bases between them. This CDR3 is CASRRTPGAAKNIQYF. CDR3 nucleotides: TGTGCCAGCAGGAGGACCCCAGGGGCTGCCAAAAACATTCAGTACTTC.

This clone showed up just a few times. The chain employs TRBV29-1 and TRBJ2-1; TRBD1 matches at 8 bases. In germline, CDR1 is SQVTM, CDR2 ANQGSEA. With V trimmed by 7 bases and J by 6 bases, 2 bases remained unmatched. The CDR3 loop spans 11 amino acids. The CDR3 region is CSADRGNEQFF. Here the CDR3 DNA reads TGCAGCGCTGACAGGGGCAATGAGCAGTTCTTC.

The V and J genes are TRBV6-5 and TRBJ2-6; a weak D match, TRBD1 (5 bases). Germline V lookup: CDR1 MNHEY, CDR2 SVGAGI. Trimming left V 0 bases short and J 0 bases short, with 6 bases between. The CDR3 has 16 residues. In nucleotides, the CDR3 is TGTGCCAGCAGTTACTCCGACAGCTCTGGGGCCAACGTCCTGACTTTC. It codes for CASSYSDSSGANVLTF.

The J gene is TRBJ1-1, the V gene TRBV5-1, with a weak D call TRBD1 (5 bases). The CDR3 is made up of 14 amino acids. Germline V gene sequence: CDR1 SGHRS, CDR2 YFSETQ. Deletions cut 4 bases from V and 1 base from J, with 11 bases between. CDR3 bases: TGCGCCAGCAGCGCGGGACGGCCGAACACTGAAGCTTTCTTT. This codes for CASSAGRPNTEAFF.

This clone was recorded a few times. The CDR3 region has the DNA TGCGCCAGCAGCCAAGATGAGGGTAGCGGCGTAGAGCAGTACTTC. This translates into CASSQDEGSGVEQYF. The chain carries TRBV4-3 and TRBJ2-7, with a weak D call TRBD2 (6 bases). V lost 0 bases, J lost 7 bases, and 16 bases lay in between. Per germline, CDR1 LGHNA and CDR2 YSLEER. This CDR3 contains 15 residues.

This clone was found a few times. The chain couples TRBV7-9 to TRBJ1-4; D uncertain. CDR3 size: 15 residues. The germline gives CDR1 SEHNR, CDR2 FQNEAQ (reference sequence). Trimming removed 4 bases from V and 2 bases from J, with 11 bases in between. CDR3 in amino acids: CASSYATGTNEKLFF. The CDR3, as DNA: TGTGCCAGCAGCTACGCGACCGGGACTAATGAAAAACTGTTTTTT. Drawing the rest from reference TRBV7-9 and TRBJ1-4, the complete variable domain is DTGVSQNPRHKITKRGQNVTFRCDPISEHNRLYWYRQTLGQGPEFLTYFQNEAQLEKSRLLSDRFSAERPKGSFSTLEIQRTEQGDSAMYLCASSYATGTNEKLFFGSGTQLSVL.

This chain joins TRBV10-3 and TRBJ2-1, with TRBD2 matching 8 bases. J lost 4 bases, V lost 3 bases, and 8 bases had no gene match. Germline V gives CDR1 ENHRY, CDR2 SYGVKD. The length of the CDR3 is 16 residues. The CDR3 here is CAISDQAGTRYNEQFF. The DNA for the CDR3 is TGTGCCATCAGTGACCAAGCGGGGACTAGATACAATGAGCAGTTCTTC.

In DNA, the CDR3 is TGCAGCGTTGAAGATGAGGGCTTGGGCTATGGCTACACCTTC. Residues: CSVEDEGLGYGYTF. V gene TRBV29-1 combines with J gene TRBJ1-2, with D unclear. Trimming removed 0 bases at V and 4 bases at J, with 12 bases between. CDR3 length: 14 amino acids. Germline V gives CDR1 SQVTM, CDR2 ANQGSEA.

The chain is built from TRBV19 and TRBJ2-2, with TRBD2 matching over 7 bases. The ends lost 6 bases at V and 5 bases at J; junction bases unmatched: 12. The CDR3 runs to 16 residues. Germline values: CDR1 LNHDA, CDR2 SQIVND (reference sequence). Here the CDR3 reads CASSLASGLVTGELFF. CDR3 sequence (DNA): TGTGCCAGTAGCCTTGCTAGCGGATTAGTTACCGGGGAGCTGTTTTTT.

This chain joins TRBV7-9 and TRBJ2-5; D may be TRBD1 (5 bases). The CDR3 loop spans 15 amino acids. V was pared by 1 base and J by 2 bases, with 11 bases between. CDR1 is SEHNR, CDR2 FQNEAQ, per germline (reference sequence). CDR3 protein: CASSLGTTVQETQYF. The CDR3 region has the DNA TGTGCCAGCAGCTTAGGGACAACGGTTCAAGAGACCCAGTACTTC.

V and J are TRBV18 and TRBJ2-2; D call uncertain. Trimming left V 4 bases short and J 4 bases short, with 7 bases between. In germline, CDR1 is KGHSH, CDR2 LQKENI. This CDR3 region has 13 residues. The DNA of the CDR3 is TGTGCCAGCTCACGCGACTTCACCGGGGAGCTGTTTTTT. It specifies CASSRDFTGELFF.

V gene TRBV6-6 combines with J gene TRBJ1-1; D is perhaps TRBD1 (6 bases). Germline V gives CDR1 MNHNY, CDR2 SVGAGI (reference sequence). The CDR3 spans 14 residues. V lost 7 bases, J lost 5 bases, and 17 bases lay in between. The CDR3 DNA reads TGTGCCAGCATAAATACAGGGCTGGCAACTGAAGCTTTCTTT. It codes for CASINTGLATEAFF.

The chain uses TRBV2 and TRBJ2-5; no firm D call. This CDR3 spans 13 amino acids. The germline V gene has CDR1 SNHLY and CDR2 FYNNEI. V lost 3 bases and J lost 2, with 7 bases in between. The CDR3 coding sequence is TGTGCCAGCAGTGAGCAGGTTCAAGAGACCCAGTACTTC. Amino acid sequence: CASSEQVQETQYF.

The rearrangement uses TRBV9 and TRBJ2-3; 9 bases are a match to TRBD2. Trimming at V came to 0 bases and at J to 6 bases, leaving 8 bases not matched to a gene. The CDR3 is 16 residues long. Germline V gene lookup returns CDR1 SGDLS and CDR2 YYNGEE. The CDR3 DNA follows: TGTGCCAGCAGCGTAGGGGGGACTAGCTCATCTGATACGCAGTATTTT. Its translation: CASSVGGTSSSDTQYF.

Only a few counts were recorded for this clone. The V gene is TRBV28, the J gene TRBJ2-7; a possible D gene is TRBD2 (6 bases). Germline CDR1 and CDR2: MDHEN and SYDVKM. V gave up 2 bases and J gave up 1 base, with 18 bases separating them. The CDR3 totals 17 residues. The CDR3 DNA reads as TGTGCCAGCAGTTTAGAGTCGCGGTGGACTATATCCTACGAGCAGTACTTC. As protein: CASSLESRWTISYEQYF. The full variable domain, its missing parts supplied by reference TRBV28 and TRBJ2-7, is DVKVTQSSRYLVKRTGEKVFLECVQDMDHENMFWYRQDPGLGLRLIYFSYDVKMKEKGDIPEGYSVSREKKERFSLILESASTNQTSMYLCASSLESRWTISYEQYFGPGTRLTVT.